This TCR beta chain was retrieved from a study of blood T cell repertoires in COVID-19. In the study overall: The United States, Italy and Spain supplied acute and convalescent COVID-19 samples. PBMCs, B-cell-depleted T cells, or T cells provided the cDNA or gDNA that made up the material.

This table comes from immunoSEQ multiplex PCR, and its TCRdb copy is limited to in-frame clones, with some not included. The sample includes 180,000 or so clones, 80% seen only once; the top ten take about 15%. The CDR3 extends over 13 amino acids. Trimming left V 3 bases short and J 2 bases short, with 8 bases between. Germline assignment: CDR1 PRHDT and CDR2 FYEKMQ (reference sequence). It was within 2 weeks before study entry that exposed participants met a COVID-19 case. The specimen sequenced was PBMCs or T cells enriched from blood (not recorded which). The sequence was obtained from a man in his 60s who had been exposed to COVID-19. The chain uses TRBV13 and TRBJ2-7; possibly TRBD1 for D (6 bases). CDR3 DNA sequence: TGTGCCAGCAGCTTGGACAGAACCTACGAGCAGTACTTC. Translating it yields CASSLDRTYEQYF.